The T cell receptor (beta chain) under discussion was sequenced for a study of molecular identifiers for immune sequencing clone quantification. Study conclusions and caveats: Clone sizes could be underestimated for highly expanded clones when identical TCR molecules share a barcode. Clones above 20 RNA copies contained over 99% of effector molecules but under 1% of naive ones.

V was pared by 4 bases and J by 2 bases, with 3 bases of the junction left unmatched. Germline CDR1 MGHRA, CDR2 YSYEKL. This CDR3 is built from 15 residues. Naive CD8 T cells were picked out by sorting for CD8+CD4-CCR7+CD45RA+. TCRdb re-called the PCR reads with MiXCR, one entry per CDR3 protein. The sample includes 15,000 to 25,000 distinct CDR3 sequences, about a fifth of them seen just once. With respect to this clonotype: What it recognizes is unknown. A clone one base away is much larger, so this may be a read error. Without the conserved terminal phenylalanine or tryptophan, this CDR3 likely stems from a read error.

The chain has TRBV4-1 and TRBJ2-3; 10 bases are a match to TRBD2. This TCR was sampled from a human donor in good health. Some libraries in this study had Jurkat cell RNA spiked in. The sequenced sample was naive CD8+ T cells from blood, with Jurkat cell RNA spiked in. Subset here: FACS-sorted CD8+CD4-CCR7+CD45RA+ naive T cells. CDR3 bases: TGCGCCAGCAGCCGGACTAGCGGACTCACAGATACGCAGTATCTT. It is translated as CASSRTSGLTDTQYL.